These 22 T cell receptor beta chains were sequenced from one sample in a study of cytomegalovirus exposure and HLA in healthy donors. Primers included in the PCR were 60 Vbeta and 13 Jbeta primers. Produced via immunoSEQ multiplex PCR; TCRdb's table is partial and in-frame only. This sample yields around 190,000 clones, of which 70% to 80% are seen a single time; around 1.5% belongs to the top ten. Sequencing was performed on PBMCs. These receptors were taken from a woman in her 50s in good health and CMV-seronegative.

The chain is built from TRBV6-4 and TRBJ2-7, with 8 bases fitting TRBD1. Germline loops: CDR1 MRHNA, CDR2 SNTAGT. The CDR3 is 15 amino acids. The V segment lost 2 bases and the J segment 4 bases; nucleotides outside the gene matches: 7. CDR3 amino acids: CASSDGNRGIYEQYF. The CDR3 nucleotides read TGTGCCAGCAGTGACGGGAACAGGGGGATATACGAGCAGTACTTC.

The V and J genes are TRBV4-3 and TRBJ2-2, with D possibly being TRBD2 (6 bases). The CDR3 extends over 15 amino acids. Per germline, CDR1 LGHNA and CDR2 YSLEER. The V end lost 3 bases, the J end lost 4 bases, and 12 bases lay between the germline ends. CDR3 coding DNA: TGCGCCAGCAGCCAGACTCTAGCGAGCACCGGGGAGCTGTTTTTT. Amino acid sequence: CASSQTLASTGELFF.

This rearrangement joins TRBV7-2 to TRBJ2-7, with TRBD2 matching 9 bases. Germline CDR1 SGHTA, CDR2 FQGNSA. V lost 6 bases to trimming and J lost 3 bases; unmatched junction nucleotides: 3. The length of the CDR3 is 13 residues. The CDR3 is CASRSSGNYEQYF. The DNA for the CDR3 is TGTGCCAGCAGATCTAGCGGGAACTACGAGCAGTACTTC.

The rearrangement links TRBV27 to TRBJ1-1; no reliable D call. The ends were cut back, 2 bases at V and 6 bases at J, with 10 bases in the middle. CDR3 length: 13 residues. Germline V gene sequence: CDR1 MNHEY, CDR2 SMNVEV (reference sequence). CDR3 DNA sequence: TGTGCCAGCAGTTTAACGGTGGGAGCTGAAGCTTTCTTT. Translation: CASSLTVGAEAFF.

The V gene is TRBV7-9, the J gene TRBJ2-1; 14 bases agree with TRBD2. Germline V gene lookup returns CDR1 SEHNR and CDR2 FQNEAQ (reference sequence). The CDR3 sequence is 16 residues long. Trimming removed 4 bases from V and 7 bases from J; junction bases left unmatched: 6. The CDR3: CASSSSGLAGANEQFF. CDR3 bases: TGTGCCAGCAGCTCGTCGGGACTAGCGGGGGCAAATGAGCAGTTCTTC.

V gene TRBV9 combines with J gene TRBJ2-7, with D tentatively TRBD2 (5 bases). Between the trimmed V and J ends, which lost 1 base and 5 bases, there was a span of 19 bases. The CDR3 loop spans 16 amino acids. Germline assignment: CDR1 SGDLS and CDR2 YYNGEE. CDR3 in DNA: TGTGCCAGCAGCGTACGGTCCGGGGTCCAACTCAACGAGCAGTACTTC. It is translated as CASSVRSGVQLNEQYF.

The V call is TRBV28, the J call TRBJ1-1, with D unclear. CDR1 MDHEN and CDR2 SYDVKM come from the germline V gene. The CDR3 length is 13 residues. Trimming stripped 2 bases from V and 5 bases from J, with 9 bases between. The CDR3, as DNA: TGTGCCAGCAGTTTACCTCTGACTACTGAAGCTTTCTTT. This codes for CASSLPLTTEAFF.

The rearrangement joins TRBV18 to TRBJ2-3; 7 nucleotides agree with TRBD2. CDR3 size: 17 residues. Trimming cost V 6 bases and J 1 base; bases outside gene matches: 13. Germline-derived CDR1 and CDR2 are KGHSH and LQKENI. The CDR3, as DNA: TGTGCCAGCTCCCTTAGAAGCGGGGCTTCCGGCACAGATACGCAGTATTTT. Translated: CASSLRSGASGTDTQYF.

This chain links TRBV5-8 with TRBJ2-5, with TRBD2 matching 13 bases. Germline CDR1 and CDR2: SGHTS and YDEGEE. V lost 3 bases, J lost 4 bases, and 6 bases stayed unmatched. The CDR3 runs to 16 residues. The CDR3: CASSSGRLAGGETQYF. CDR3 DNA: TGTGCCAGCAGCTCCGGGAGACTAGCGGGAGGAGAGACCCAGTACTTC. Variable domain in full (rest from reference TRBV5-8 and TRBJ2-5): EAGVTQSPTHLIKTRGQQATLRCSPISGHTSVYWYQQALGLGLQFLLWYDEGEERNRGNFPPRFSGRQFPNYSSELNVNALELEDSALYLCASSSGRLAGGETQYFGPGTRLLVL.

The CDR3 nucleotides are TGCGCCAGCAGCATAGGGACTAGCGGGAGAATTAGCGAGCAGTACTTC. It is translated as CASSIGTSGRISEQYF. The chain has TRBV5-1 and TRBJ2-7; 14 bases map to TRBD2. Germline assignment: CDR1 SGHRS and CDR2 YFSETQ. The ends lost 4 bases at V and 6 bases at J; junction bases unmatched: 9. The CDR3 consists of 16 residues.

CDR3 loop: CASSSEGGVETQYF. For the CDR3, the DNA is TGTGCCAGCAGCTCTGAGGGAGGGGTGGAGACCCAGTACTTC. The V call is TRBV7-9, the J call TRBJ2-5, with 7 bases that match TRBD2. The CDR3 loop spans 14 amino acids. J gave up 5 bases and V 4 bases, and 7 bases lay outside the gene matches. Germline V lookup: CDR1 SEHNR, CDR2 FQNEAQ (reference sequence).

This chain links TRBV4-1 with TRBJ2-3; D might be TRBD1 (6 bases). V was cut by 0 bases and J by 2 bases, with 9 bases left in between. In germline, CDR1 is MGHRA, CDR2 YSYEKL. The CDR3 spans 15 residues. The CDR3 DNA follows: TGCGCCAGCAGCCAAGAGGGGACACACACAGATACGCAGTATTTT. Translated: CASSQEGTHTDTQYF.

This clone has only one observation. The chain employs TRBV6-7 and TRBJ1-2, with D perhaps TRBD1 (5 bases). TRBV6-7 is filed as an ORF, its function uncertain. V was shortened by 6 bases and J by 3 bases, with 11 bases between the two germline ends. The CDR3 totals 13 residues. This CDR3 is CASRGLDDYGYTF. The DNA for the CDR3 is TGTGCCAGCAGGGGGCTAGACGACTATGGCTACACCTTC.

This clone was recorded a few times. This chain joins TRBV5-1 and TRBJ1-1; no definite D call. Germline V CDR1 and CDR2: SGHRS, YFSETQ. The CDR3 is 12 amino acids. Trimming took 1 base from V and 10 from J, leaving 11 bases between them. CDR3 protein: CASSLLPGPAFF. The CDR3 DNA reads TGCGCCAGCAGCTTGTTGCCAGGCCCAGCTTTCTTT.

The chain has TRBV4-3 and TRBJ2-7; 7 bases fit TRBD2. Trimming cost V 1 base and J 2 bases; bases outside gene matches: 11. The CDR3 is 17 amino acids. Germline V gene sequence: CDR1 LGHNA, CDR2 YSLEER. CDR3 sequence: CASSQVGSGGRAYEQYF. The CDR3 DNA is TGCGCCAGCAGCCAAGTGGGGTCGGGAGGAAGGGCCTACGAGCAGTACTTC.

The chain employs TRBV5-4 and TRBJ2-5; 7 nucleotides line up with TRBD1. The CDR3 totals 14 residues. V lost 6 bases to trimming and J lost 0 bases; unmatched junction nucleotides: 5. Germline V gene lookup returns CDR1 SGHNT and CDR2 YYREEE (reference sequence). CDR3 sequence (DNA): TGTGCCAGCAATAAGGACAGGTACCAAGAGACCCAGTACTTC. Residues: CASNKDRYQETQYF.

The chain joins TRBV7-2 to TRBJ2-7, with 10 bases identical to TRBD1. The CDR3 extends over 14 amino acids. Germline V gene sequence: CDR1 SGHTA, CDR2 FQGNSA. The V gene end was trimmed by 4 bases and the J gene end by 6 bases; junction bases not matched to a gene: 6. CDR3 sequence: CASSSRDRGGEQYF. CDR3 coding DNA: TGTGCCAGCAGCTCCCGGGACAGGGGAGGCGAGCAGTACTTC.

The rearrangement joins TRBV7-8 to TRBJ2-7; 7 bases line up with TRBD1. This CDR3 has 14 amino acids. Per germline, CDR1 SGHVS and CDR2 FQNEAQ. V shed 5 bases, J shed 4 bases, and the junction held 8 bases outside the gene matches. The CDR3 region has the DNA TGTGCCAGCAGCCAAAGGGACAGCTTGTACGAGCAGTACTTC. Amino acid sequence: CASSQRDSLYEQYF.

The chain couples TRBV6-6 to TRBJ2-7, with D possibly TRBD2 on 6 matching bases. This CDR3 has 16 amino acids. Germline V gene data show CDR1 as MNHNY and CDR2 as SVGAGI (reference sequence). Trimming left V 0 bases short and J 4 bases short, with 16 bases between. DNA for the CDR3: TGTGCCAGCAGTTACTCGACGTTGGCGGGGTTGTACGAGCAGTACTTC. The encoded protein is CASSYSTLAGLYEQYF.

The CDR3 sequence is CASSQTGSGASPLHF. The CDR3 region has the DNA TGTGCCAGCAGCCAAACAGGGAGTGGAGCCTCACCCCTCCACTTT. V usage is TRBV7-3 and J usage is TRBJ1-6; possibly TRBD1 for D (6 bases). The CDR3 runs to 15 residues. CDR1 is SGHTA, CDR2 FQGTGA, per germline. V was trimmed by 5 bases and J by 10 bases, leaving 18 bases between them.

This clone appeared once. V gene TRBV7-2 combines with J gene TRBJ2-1; 7 nucleotides line up with TRBD2. This CDR3 is 13 amino acids long. The V gene end was trimmed by 6 bases and the J gene end by 7 bases; junction bases not matched to a gene: 6. Germline assignment: CDR1 SGHTA and CDR2 FQGNSA. The CDR3 DNA reads as TGTGCCAGCAGTCCTAGCGGCCGAAATGAGCAGTTCTTC. Amino acid sequence: CASSPSGRNEQFF.

The CDR3 DNA reads as TGCGCCAGCAGCCAGGAGCTGGGAGCCAATAGCCCTGAAGCTTTCTTT. Its protein is CASSQELGANSPEAFF. The chain has TRBV4-1 and TRBJ1-1; D is uncertain. V dropped 3 bases and J dropped 6 bases, with 20 bases sitting between them. The CDR3 loop spans 16 amino acids. Germline values: CDR1 MGHRA, CDR2 YSYEKL.